This TCR beta chain was found in a study of patients and donors after allogeneic stem cell transplantation. Trimming pared 0 bases from V and 0 bases from J, leaving 9 bases between. The germline V gene has CDR1 LGHNA and CDR2 YSLEER. CDR3 length: 15 residues. TCRdb called the RT-PCR reads again in MiXCR, with one record for every CDR3 protein. The repertoire has about 150,000 distinct CDR3 sequences, 30% to 45% of them found once; the top ten carry 50%. This clonotype was sampled from a human donor who was either an allogeneic HSCT recipient or a stem cell or donor lymphocyte infusion donor (not recorded which). It is not recorded whose cells these are; they may come from a transplant donor. The sequenced material came from blood, either unsorted or a sorted T cell fraction (not recorded which). The chain joins TRBV4-3 to TRBJ2-7, with D possibly being TRBD1 (6 bases). Here the CDR3 DNA reads TGCGCCAGCAGCCAAGAGACAGGCGACTCCTACGAGCAGTACTTC. Its translation: CASSQETGDSYEQYF.